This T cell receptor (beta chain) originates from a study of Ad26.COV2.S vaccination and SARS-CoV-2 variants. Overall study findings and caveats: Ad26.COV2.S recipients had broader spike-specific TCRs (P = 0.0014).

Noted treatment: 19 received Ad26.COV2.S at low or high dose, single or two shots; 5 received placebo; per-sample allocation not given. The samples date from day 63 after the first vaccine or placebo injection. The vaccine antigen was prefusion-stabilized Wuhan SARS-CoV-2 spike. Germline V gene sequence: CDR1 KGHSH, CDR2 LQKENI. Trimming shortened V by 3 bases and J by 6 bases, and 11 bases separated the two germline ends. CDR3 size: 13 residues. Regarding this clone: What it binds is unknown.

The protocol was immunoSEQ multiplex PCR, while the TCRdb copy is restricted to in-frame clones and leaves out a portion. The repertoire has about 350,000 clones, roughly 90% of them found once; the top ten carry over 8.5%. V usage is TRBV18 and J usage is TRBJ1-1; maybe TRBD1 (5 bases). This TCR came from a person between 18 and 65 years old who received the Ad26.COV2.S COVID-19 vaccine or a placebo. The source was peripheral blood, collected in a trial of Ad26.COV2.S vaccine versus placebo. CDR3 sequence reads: CASSPLQESEAFF. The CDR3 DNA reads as TGTGCCAGCTCACCGCTACAGGAATCTGAAGCTTTCTTT.